The clone carrying this T cell receptor beta chain has a handful of counts. Antigen specificity is unknown. The data derive from a study of molecular identifiers for immune sequencing clone quantification. General study points: Among approximately 1 million naive cells, as was reported, spiked Jurkat TCR RNA from one cell was detectable. Barcode sharing among identical TCR molecules could make large clones appear smaller.

The authors built bulk TCR libraries by previously described methods with listed TCR primers. TCRdb re-called the PCR reads through MiXCR, storing one row per CDR3 protein. This table holds 80,000 to 130,000 distinct CDR3 sequences, roughly a third found once. The CDR3 contains 18 residues. The germline gives CDR1 MNHEY, CDR2 SVGEGT. Trimming took off 2 bases at V and 0 bases at J, with 17 bases between the two ends. Sorting recovered naive CD8 T cells on a CD8+CD4-CCR7+CD45RA+ profile. The sample comprised naive CD8+ T cells from blood, with Jurkat cell RNA spiked in. The subset was: FACS-sorted CD8+CD4-CCR7+CD45RA+ naive T cells. The sequence was collected from a human donor in good health. Some libraries in this study had Jurkat cell RNA spiked in. The V and J genes are TRBV6-2 or TRBV6-3 and TRBJ2-1; D not certain. The CDR3 loop is CASSYDPSYDSSYNEQFF. The CDR3 region has the DNA TGTGCCAGCAGTTACGACCCTTCTTATGATAGCTCCTACAATGAGCAGTTCTTC.